A single sample gave rise to the 25 T cell receptor beta chains below, sequenced in a study of shared clonotypes between healthy human individuals. The data were produced by immunoSEQ multiplex PCR, yet TCRdb's version contains in-frame clones alone and is incomplete. In the table there are a few million clones, 90% to 95% of which are singletons. Material for sequencing was naive CD4+ T cells from PBMCs. Subset defined: CD45RA+ positively selected. These receptors were taken from a man in his late teens or twenties in good health. Some clones in this sample may be carry-over from other donors' samples.

A note on this clone: The sample has other DNA sequences that encode this CDR3 too. The chain joins TRBV28 to TRBJ1-1; 9 bases align to TRBD1. The germline gives CDR1 MDHEN, CDR2 SYDVKM. V lost 3 bases, J lost 7 bases, and 3 bases stayed unmatched. The CDR3 length is 13 residues. The CDR3 bases are TGTGCCAGCAGTTTGGGACAGGGTCGTGAAGCTTTCTTT. This translates into CASSLGQGREAFF.

This chain links TRBV9 with TRBJ2-7, with 8 nucleotides matching TRBD1. The CDR3 contains 18 residues. V lost 0 bases to trimming and J lost 2 bases; unmatched junction nucleotides: 13. Germline V lookup: CDR1 SGDLS, CDR2 YYNGEE. The CDR3 region is CASSVGLAARDRTYEQYF. The CDR3 DNA reads TGTGCCAGCAGCGTAGGTTTGGCCGCCCGGGACAGGACCTACGAGCAGTACTTC. Together with reference TRBV9 and TRBJ2-7, the CDR3 gives the full variable domain: DSGVTQTPKHLITATGQRVTLRCSPRSGDLSVYWYQQSLDQGLQFLIQYYNGEERAKGNILERFSAQQFPDLHSELNLSSLELGDSALYFCASSVGLAARDRTYEQYFGPGTRLTVT.

Points on this clone: The same CDR3 can be traced to other DNA sequences in this sample. The genes are TRBV9 and TRBJ1-1; D is possibly TRBD1 (6 bases). CDR1 and CDR2 from the germline V gene are SGDLS and YYNGEE. CDR3 length: 13 amino acids. Deletions cut 3 bases from V and 0 bases from J, with 6 bases between. The CDR3 nucleotides are TGTGCCAGCAGCGCAGGGGTGAACACTGAAGCTTTCTTT. Amino acids: CASSAGVNTEAFF.

The rearrangement uses TRBV9 and TRBJ1-4; the match to TRBD1 covers 9 bases. Per germline, CDR1 SGDLS and CDR2 YYNGEE. Losses at the gene ends were 2 bases for V and 8 bases for J; bases not matched to a gene: 7. The CDR3 length is 15 residues. The CDR3 DNA reads as TGTGCCAGCAGCGTTGGGACAGGGAGAGGGGAAAAACTGTTTTTT. It encodes CASSVGTGRGEKLFF.

The chain couples TRBV19 to TRBJ2-5; D may be TRBD2 (6 bases). Germline V gene sequence: CDR1 LNHDA, CDR2 SQIVND (reference sequence). There are 17 residues in the CDR3. Trimming removed 2 bases from V and 2 bases from J, with 18 bases in between. CDR3: CASSIRNGGAPQETQYF. The CDR3 bases are TGTGCCAGTAGTATACGAAACGGGGGAGCTCCACAAGAGACCCAGTACTTC. Based on the CDR3 plus reference TRBV19 and TRBJ2-5, the full variable domain is DGGITQSPKYLFRKEGQNVTLSCEQNLNHDAMYWYRQDPGQGLRLIYYSQIVNDFQKGDIAEGYSVSREKKESFPLTVTSAQKNPTAFYLCASSIRNGGAPQETQYFGPGTRLLVL.

The chain recombines TRBV7-9 with TRBJ2-7; D unresolved. The length of the CDR3 is 14 residues. V lost 5 bases and J lost 1, with 12 bases in between. Germline lookup yields CDR1 SEHNR and CDR2 FQNEAQ (reference sequence). CDR3 protein: CASSAMDGSYEQYF. Here the CDR3 DNA reads TGTGCCAGCAGCGCAATGGACGGGTCCTACGAGCAGTACTTC.

V gene TRBV19 combines with J gene TRBJ2-1, with D perhaps assigned TRBD1 or TRBD2 (5 bases each). V lost 10 bases and J 2 bases, leaving 12 bases between the germline ends. The CDR3 extends over 13 amino acids. CDR1 and CDR2 from the germline V gene are LNHDA and SQIVND (reference sequence). CDR3 region: CATRAGPYNEQFF. CDR3 DNA sequence: TGTGCCACCAGGGCGGGCCCCTACAATGAGCAGTTCTTC.

The V and J genes are TRBV5-4 and TRBJ2-2; 8 bases align to TRBD2. CDR3 length: 17 amino acids. V was clipped by 2 bases and J by 0 bases; unmatched bases: 6. Per germline, CDR1 SGHNT and CDR2 YYREEE (reference sequence). CDR3 coding DNA: TGTGCCAGCAGCTTATATCTAGCGGGCACGAACACCGGGGAGCTGTTTTTT. Translation gives CASSLYLAGTNTGELFF.

This rearrangement joins TRBV28 to TRBJ1-4; D is uncertain. Trimming stripped 4 bases from V and 7 bases from J, with 22 bases between. The CDR3 totals 17 residues. CDR1 MDHEN and CDR2 SYDVKM come from the germline V gene. This CDR3 is CASSSQLPGSIAEKLFF. CDR3 DNA: TGTGCCAGCAGTTCCCAACTGCCGGGCTCCATCGCTGAAAAACTGTTTTTT.

The rearrangement links TRBV6-1 to TRBJ2-7, with D perhaps matching TRBD1 or TRBD2 (5 bases each). CDR1 and CDR2 (germline): MNHNS, SASEGT. Trimming took 2 bases from V and 0 from J, leaving 8 bases between them. This CDR3 region has 14 residues. CDR3 bases: TGTGCCAGCAGTGAACCAGGGACCTCCTACGAGCAGTACTTC. Translated, it gives CASSEPGTSYEQYF.

V and J are TRBV5-4 and TRBJ1-2; TRBD1 agrees at 10 bases. The CDR3 sequence is 15 residues long. Germline V gives CDR1 SGHNT, CDR2 YYREEE (reference sequence). With 0 bases clipped from V and 7 bases from J, the junction kept 6 bases outside the gene matches. Here the CDR3 DNA reads TGTGCCAGCAGCTTGGCCGGGACAGGGGTTGTTGGCTACACCTTC. Translation gives CASSLAGTGVVGYTF.

The V and J genes are TRBV5-1 and TRBJ2-1; either TRBD1 or TRBD2 may fit D (5 bases each). V lost 4 bases and J 5 bases, leaving 16 bases between the germline ends. This CDR3 has 15 amino acids. CDR1 is SGHRS and CDR2 is YFSETQ in the germline V gene. CDR3 amino acids: CASSVRDGWDNEQFF. The CDR3 nucleotides read TGCGCCAGCAGCGTCCGGGACGGGTGGGACAATGAGCAGTTCTTC.

CDR3 DNA sequence: TGTGCCAGCTCACCAGGCTCCAGGAGCTCCTACAATGAGCAGTTCTTC. It specifies CASSPGSRSSYNEQFF. The V and J genes are TRBV18 and TRBJ2-1; D ambiguous. The CDR3 covers 16 residues. V was shortened by 2 bases and J by 0 bases, with 11 bases between the two germline ends. Per the germline V gene, CDR1 is KGHSH and CDR2 is LQKENI. The complete variable domain, with remaining parts taken from reference TRBV18 and TRBJ2-1, reads NAGVMQNPRHLVRRRGQEARLRCSPMKGHSHVYWYRQLPEEGLKFMVYLQKENIIDESGMPKERFSAEFPKEGPSILRIQQVVRGDSAAYFCASSPGSRSSYNEQFFGPGTRLTVL.

The chain couples TRBV4-1 to TRBJ1-1; the D gene is possibly TRBD1 (5 bases). The germline gives CDR1 MGHRA, CDR2 YSYEKL. There are 16 residues in the CDR3. The V end was cut by 6 bases, the J end by 0 bases, with 17 bases between. CDR3 coding DNA: TGCGCCAGCAGTCAGGGACTGAGAAAGGTGAACACTGAAGCTTTCTTT. Protein sequence: CASSQGLRKVNTEAFF.

The chain has TRBV6-5 and TRBJ2-7; no definite D call. Germline-derived CDR1 and CDR2 are MNHEY and SVGAGI. The ends were cut back, 6 bases at V and 1 base at J, with 10 bases in the middle. The CDR3 sequence is 13 residues long. The CDR3 nucleotides are TGTGCCAGCAGAGTGGACGGTTCCTACGAGCAGTACTTC. Translating it yields CASRVDGSYEQYF.

For this clone: The same CDR3 can be traced to other DNA sequences in this sample. The V call is TRBV5-1, the J call TRBJ1-5; weak D call: TRBD1 (5 bases). Germline values: CDR1 SGHRS, CDR2 YFSETQ. This CDR3 region has 14 residues. Trimming removed 4 bases from V and 3 bases from J, with 11 bases in between. The CDR3 is CASSLDSNNQPQHF. As DNA, the CDR3 is TGCGCCAGCAGCCTAGACAGCAACAATCAGCCCCAGCATTTT.

This clone was counted once. The gene calls are TRBV15 and TRBJ1-1; the match to TRBD1 covers 7 bases. V lost 0 bases and J lost 7; bases outside the gene matches: 11. This CDR3 has 16 residues. Germline loops: CDR1 LNHNV, CDR2 YYDKDF (reference sequence). Written as DNA, the CDR3 is TGTGCCACCAGCAGAGATCTCGGACCAGGGGGACTTGAAGCTTTCTTT. It translates to CATSRDLGPGGLEAFF.

The chain joins TRBV5-1 to TRBJ2-2, with 7 bases lining up with TRBD1. Germline trimming cut 0 bases from V and 6 bases from J; bases unmatched to any gene: 5. Germline V CDR1 and CDR2: SGHRS, YFSETQ. This CDR3 region has 15 residues. CDR3 sequence (DNA): TGCGCCAGCAGCTTGGTTGCGACAGGGTCCGGGGAGCTGTTTTTT. Translated: CASSLVATGSGELFF.

The V call is TRBV7-2, the J call TRBJ2-6; no definite D call. The CDR3 spans 18 residues. Deletions cut 0 bases from V and 0 bases from J, with 12 bases between. Germline V lookup: CDR1 SGHTA, CDR2 FQGNSA. The CDR3, as DNA: TGTGCCAGCAGCTTAGCGCGGTCAGACCCCTCTGGGGCCAACGTCCTGACTTTC. This translates into CASSLARSDPSGANVLTF.

This clone was detected only once. This chain uses TRBV11-3 with TRBJ2-5, with TRBD1 as a possible D gene (6 bases). Germline-derived CDR1 and CDR2 are SGHNT and YENEEA. The V end lost 6 bases, the J end lost 0 bases, and 23 bases lay between the germline ends. The CDR3 has 18 amino acids. The chain's CDR3 is CASRGPPPRGDYQETQYF. DNA for the CDR3: TGTGCCAGCAGGGGCCCGCCTCCCAGGGGAGATTACCAAGAGACCCAGTACTTC.

The chain uses TRBV18 and TRBJ1-5, with a weak D call TRBD1 (6 bases). The germline V gene has CDR1 KGHSH and CDR2 LQKENI. V was pared by 3 bases and J by 6 bases, with 15 bases between. This CDR3 has 15 amino acids. The CDR3 DNA sequence: TGTGCCAGCTCACCCCTGGGGGGGGGCAGTCAGCCCCAGCATTTT. Amino acids: CASSPLGGGSQPQHF.

CDR3 DNA: TGTGCCAGCAGCGCCCGAAGCATCCCTGAGCAGTTCTTC. Translation: CASSARSIPEQFF. The chain recombines TRBV5-5 with TRBJ2-1; no clear D gene. Trimming left V 4 bases short and J 9 bases short, with 14 bases between. CDR3 size: 13 residues. The germline V gene has CDR1 SGHKS and CDR2 YYEKEE (reference sequence).

Notes on this clone: The sample has other DNA sequences that encode this CDR3 too. The genes are TRBV27 and TRBJ2-1; D is perhaps TRBD2 (7 bases). This CDR3 is built from 12 residues. The V end lost 5 bases, the J end lost 10 bases, and 12 bases lay between the germline ends. The germline gives CDR1 MNHEY, CDR2 SMNVEV (reference sequence). The CDR3 protein is CASSLRGGEQFF. The CDR3 bases are TGTGCCAGCAGTCTCAGGGGAGGGGAGCAGTTCTTC.

This chain uses TRBV14 with TRBJ2-1; 7 bases fit TRBD1. Germline loops: CDR1 SGHDN, CDR2 FVKESK. J gave up 4 bases and V 5 bases, and 5 bases lay outside the gene matches. This CDR3 is 14 amino acids long. CDR3 in amino acids: CASSKGTAYNEQFF. The CDR3 region has the DNA TGTGCCAGCAGCAAGGGGACAGCGTACAATGAGCAGTTCTTC.

CDR3 residues: CASSPLPAGVDEKLFF. For the CDR3, the DNA is TGCGCCAGCAGCCCCCTTCCGGCAGGGGTGGATGAAAAACTGTTTTTT. The chain uses TRBV4-1 and TRBJ1-4; the D gene is possibly TRBD1 (6 bases). Trimming took 4 bases from V and 6 from J, leaving 18 bases between them. The germline CDR1 and CDR2 sequences are MGHRA and YSYEKL. The CDR3 extends over 16 amino acids.